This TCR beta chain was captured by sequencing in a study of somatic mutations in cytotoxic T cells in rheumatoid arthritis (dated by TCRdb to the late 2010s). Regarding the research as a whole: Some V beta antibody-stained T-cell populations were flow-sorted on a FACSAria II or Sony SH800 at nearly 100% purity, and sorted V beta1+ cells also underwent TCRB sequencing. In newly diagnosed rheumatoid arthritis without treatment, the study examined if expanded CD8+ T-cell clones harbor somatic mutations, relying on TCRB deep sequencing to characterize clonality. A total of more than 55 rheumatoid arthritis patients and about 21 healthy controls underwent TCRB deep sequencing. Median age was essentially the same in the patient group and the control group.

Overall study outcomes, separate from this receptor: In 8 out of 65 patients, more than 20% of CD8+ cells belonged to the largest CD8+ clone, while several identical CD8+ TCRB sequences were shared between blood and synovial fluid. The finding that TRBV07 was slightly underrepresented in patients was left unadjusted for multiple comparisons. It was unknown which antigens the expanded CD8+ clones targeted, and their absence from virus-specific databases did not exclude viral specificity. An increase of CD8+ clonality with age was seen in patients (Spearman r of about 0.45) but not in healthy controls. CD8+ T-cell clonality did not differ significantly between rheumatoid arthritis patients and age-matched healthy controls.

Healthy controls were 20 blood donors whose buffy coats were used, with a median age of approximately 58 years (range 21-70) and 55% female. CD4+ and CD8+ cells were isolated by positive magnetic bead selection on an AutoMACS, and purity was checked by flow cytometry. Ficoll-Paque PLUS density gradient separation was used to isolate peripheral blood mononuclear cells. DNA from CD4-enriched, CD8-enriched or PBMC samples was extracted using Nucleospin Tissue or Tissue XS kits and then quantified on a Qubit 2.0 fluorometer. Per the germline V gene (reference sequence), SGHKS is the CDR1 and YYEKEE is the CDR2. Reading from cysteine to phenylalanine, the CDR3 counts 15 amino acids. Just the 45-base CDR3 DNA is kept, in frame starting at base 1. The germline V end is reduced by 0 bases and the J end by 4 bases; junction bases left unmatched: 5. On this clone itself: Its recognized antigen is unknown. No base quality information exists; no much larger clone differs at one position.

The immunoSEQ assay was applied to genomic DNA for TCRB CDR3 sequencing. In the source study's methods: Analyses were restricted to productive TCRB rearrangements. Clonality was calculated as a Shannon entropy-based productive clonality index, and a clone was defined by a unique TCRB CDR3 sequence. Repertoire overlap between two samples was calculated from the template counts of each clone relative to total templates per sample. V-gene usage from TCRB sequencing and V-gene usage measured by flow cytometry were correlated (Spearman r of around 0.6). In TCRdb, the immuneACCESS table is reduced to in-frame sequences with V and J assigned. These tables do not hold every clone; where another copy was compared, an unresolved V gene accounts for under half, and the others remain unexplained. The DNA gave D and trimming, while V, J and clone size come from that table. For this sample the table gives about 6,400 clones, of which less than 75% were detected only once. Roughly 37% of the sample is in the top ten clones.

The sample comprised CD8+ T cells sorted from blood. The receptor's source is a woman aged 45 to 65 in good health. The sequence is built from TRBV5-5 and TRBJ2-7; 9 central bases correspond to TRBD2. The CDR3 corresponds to CASSLEVAGGYEQYF. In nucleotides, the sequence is TGTGCCAGCAGCTTGGAAGTTGCGGGGGGGTACGAGCAGTACTTC.